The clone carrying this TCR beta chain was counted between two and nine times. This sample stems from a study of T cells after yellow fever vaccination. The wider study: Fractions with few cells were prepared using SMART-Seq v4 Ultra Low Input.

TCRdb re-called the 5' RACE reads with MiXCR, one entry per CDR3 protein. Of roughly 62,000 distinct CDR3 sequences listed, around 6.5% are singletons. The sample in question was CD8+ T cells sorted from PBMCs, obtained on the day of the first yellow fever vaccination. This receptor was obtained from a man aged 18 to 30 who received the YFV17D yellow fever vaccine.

CDR3 residues: CASSLADYEQYF. DNA of the CDR3: TGTGCCAGCAGCTTAGCAGACTACGAGCAGTACTTC. V usage is TRBV7-9 and J usage is TRBJ2-7; D gene ambiguous. CDR1 SEHNR and CDR2 FQNEAQ come from the germline V gene (reference sequence). There are 12 residues in the CDR3. V lost 0 bases, J lost 3 bases, and 3 bases lay in between.